This T cell receptor beta chain emerged from a study of blood T cell repertoires in COVID-19. As for the study in general: The cDNA or gDNA used as material had been derived from T cells, B-cell-depleted T cells, or PBMCs.

Across 20 to 25 US areas, participants ranged in age from about 18 to 90 years. Participants had their cohort set by participant-reported clinical history. Two consecutive negative NP/OP PCR tests, clearance, or resolved symptoms defined Cohort 3 recovery. Here immunoSEQ multiplex PCR was the method, and the copy in TCRdb shows in-frame clones only, minus some. In the table there are 350,000 to 450,000 clones, 85% to 90% of which are singletons. This CDR3 has 15 amino acids. Trimming removed 1 base from V and 6 bases from J, with 15 bases in between. Germline CDR1 SQVTM, CDR2 ANQGSEA. J is TRBJ2-2 and V is TRBV29-1; a possible D gene is TRBD2 (6 bases). The clonotype was recovered from a man in his thirties or forties who had recovered from COVID-19. The sample taken for sequencing was PBMCs or T cells enriched from blood (not recorded which). The DNA of the CDR3 is TGCAGCGTTGAAGGAGCGGGTCTAGCTGCCGGGGAGCTGTTTTTT. As protein: CSVEGAGLAAGELFF.